Listed here are 15 T cell receptor beta chains from one sample, sequenced in a study of cytomegalovirus exposure and HLA in healthy donors. The PCR employed 60 Vbeta primers together with 13 Jbeta primers. Assay: immunoSEQ multiplex PCR; the TCRdb copy retains only in-frame clones and omits some. The profile covers some 70,000 clones, with about 81% appearing a single time and about 7% taken by the ten largest. The sequencing sample was made of PBMCs. The receptors come from a human donor in good health.

The rearrangement uses TRBV7-9 and TRBJ1-6; 11 bases align to TRBD1. CDR1 and CDR2 (germline): SEHNR, FQNEAQ (reference sequence). CDR3 size: 14 residues. Trimming cost V 11 bases and J 1 base; bases outside gene matches: 1. Here the CDR3 reads CAGQGASYNSPLHF. CDR3 DNA: TGTGCCGGACAGGGGGCATCCTATAATTCACCCCTCCACTTT.

This clone was recorded once. The CDR3 is CATRPGQGDEKLFF. CDR3 sequence (DNA): TGTGCCACGAGACCGGGACAGGGGGATGAAAAACTGTTTTTT. This chain uses TRBV10-3 with TRBJ1-4; 11 bases are a match to TRBD1. With V trimmed by 10 bases and J by 6 bases, 7 bases remained unmatched. Per germline, CDR1 ENHRY and CDR2 SYGVKD. This CDR3 has 14 residues.

The chain uses TRBV13 and TRBJ2-7; possible D gene TRBD1, 5 bases. Per germline, CDR1 PRHDT and CDR2 FYEKMQ (reference sequence). The V gene lost 3 bases and the J gene lost 4 bases, with 10 bases spanning the gap. This CDR3 region has 13 residues. The CDR3, as DNA: TGTGCCAGCAGCTTTACAGGCTCTTACGAGCAGTACTTC. This codes for CASSFTGSYEQYF.

The chain uses TRBV2 and TRBJ1-5, with D possibly matching TRBD1 (6 bases). V lost 8 bases and J 3 bases, leaving 17 bases between the germline ends. This CDR3 has 15 residues. In germline, CDR1 is SNHLY, CDR2 FYNNEI. CDR3 sequence reads: CASAAAGATNQPQHF. The CDR3 DNA reads as TGTGCCAGCGCCGCGGCAGGGGCCACCAATCAGCCCCAGCATTTT.

The chain carries TRBV6-1 and TRBJ1-6; 12 nucleotides align to TRBD1. The CDR3 contains 17 residues. Trimming took 3 bases from V and 2 from J; bases not matched to a gene: 2. Per germline, CDR1 MNHNS and CDR2 SASEGT. CDR3 sequence: CASSEGTGGPYNSPLHF. The CDR3 bases are TGTGCCAGCAGTGAGGGGACAGGGGGCCCCTATAATTCACCCCTCCACTTT.

The rearrangement joins TRBV5-4 to TRBJ2-3; 15 nucleotides agree with TRBD2. Trimming cost V 4 bases and J 5 bases; bases outside gene matches: 8. Germline CDR1 is SGHNT and CDR2 is YYREEE (reference sequence). The CDR3 covers 17 residues. The CDR3 region is CASSTGTSGGSRDTQYF. The CDR3 DNA reads as TGTGCCAGCAGCACCGGGACTAGCGGGGGGAGTAGAGATACGCAGTATTTT.

This clone was found a few times. The chain joins TRBV2 to TRBJ2-1; 11 bases match TRBD2. Germline V gene data show CDR1 as SNHLY and CDR2 as FYNNEI. Germline trimming cut 8 bases from V and 12 bases from J; bases unmatched to any gene: 12. CDR3 size: 14 residues. The CDR3 sequence is CASGLAGGYRGQFF. CDR3 coding DNA: TGTGCCAGCGGATTAGCGGGGGGGTACAGAGGGCAGTTCTTC. The whole variable domain, filled in from reference TRBV2 and TRBJ2-1, reads EPEVTQTPSHQVTQMGQEVILRCVPISNHLYFYWYRQILGQKVEFLVSFYNNEISEKSEIFDDQFSVERPDGSNFTLKIRSTKLEDSAMYFCASGLAGGYRGQFFGPGTRLTVL.

This sequence joins TRBV27 and TRBJ2-7, with 9 bases aligning to TRBD2. Per germline, CDR1 MNHEY and CDR2 SMNVEV (reference sequence). Trimming at V came to 2 bases and at J to 5 bases, leaving 10 bases not matched to a gene. CDR3 size: 16 residues. The CDR3 reads CASSLLPSGGFDEQYF. The DNA of the CDR3 is TGTGCCAGCAGTTTACTCCCCAGCGGGGGGTTCGACGAGCAGTACTTC.

This clone was seen more than once but under ten times. The CDR3 reads CASSFRDRVSRLHF. CDR3 sequence (DNA): TGTGCCAGCAGTTTCCGGGACAGGGTCTCCCGCCTCCACTTT. The chain links TRBV28 to TRBJ1-6; the match to TRBD1 covers 9 bases. CDR1 is MDHEN, CDR2 SYDVKM, per germline. V shed 3 bases and J 15 bases; nucleotides not matched to a gene: 9. The CDR3 runs to 14 residues.

The CDR3 reads CASSVKASGREQETQYF. For the CDR3, the DNA is TGTGCCAGCAGCGTAAAGGCGTCGGGCAGGGAACAAGAGACCCAGTACTTC. The chain carries TRBV9 and TRBJ2-5; perhaps TRBD1 as D (5 bases). Germline CDR1 SGDLS, CDR2 YYNGEE. Trimming removed 1 base at V and 2 bases at J, with 18 bases between. The CDR3 length is 17 residues.

The genes are TRBV5-4 and TRBJ2-3; D may be TRBD2 (7 bases). From germline, CDR1 is SGHNT and CDR2 YYREEE (reference sequence). Trimming took 6 bases from V and 4 from J, leaving 18 bases between them. This CDR3 has 15 residues. The DNA of the CDR3 is TGTGCCAGCACCACCCCGGGGGGCCCGGCAGATACGCAGTATTTT. This gives the protein CASTTPGGPADTQYF.

The genes are TRBV18 and TRBJ2-7; no definite D call. Deletions cut 3 bases from V and 2 bases from J, with 5 bases between. Germline CDR1 is KGHSH and CDR2 is LQKENI. The length of the CDR3 is 12 residues. CDR3 coding DNA: TGTGCCAGCTCACCCTCGGCCTACGAGCAGTACTTC. Its translation: CASSPSAYEQYF.

The chain joins TRBV4-1 to TRBJ1-1, with 10 bases that match TRBD1. The CDR3 has 16 amino acids. From germline, CDR1 is MGHRA and CDR2 YSYEKL. V lost 4 bases, J lost 4 bases, and 9 bases stayed unmatched. The CDR3 region has the DNA TGCGCCAGCAGCCGTCCCGGGACAGGGGCGGGCACTGAAGCTTTCTTT. It yields the protein CASSRPGTGAGTEAFF.

The V and J genes are TRBV27 and TRBJ2-2; D ambiguous. Germline CDR1 reads MNHEY; CDR2 reads SMNVEV (reference sequence). CDR3 length: 15 amino acids. V shed 6 bases and J shed 0 bases, with 11 bases lying between them. CDR3 in amino acids: CASRSYPANTGELFF. CDR3 bases: TGTGCCAGCAGATCCTACCCCGCGAACACCGGGGAGCTGTTTTTT.

This clone was recorded a few times. The chain couples TRBV2 to TRBJ2-3; weak D call: TRBD1 (6 bases). The V end lost 6 bases, the J end lost 2 bases, and 12 bases lay between the germline ends. Germline CDR1 SNHLY, CDR2 FYNNEI. The CDR3 runs 14 residues. DNA for the CDR3: TGTGCCAGCAGAGGACAGTCTCCCACAGATACGCAGTATTTT. It is translated as CASRGQSPTDTQYF.